This TCR beta chain was profiled in a study of vaccination effects on CD4 cells after COVID-19. Study context: Everyone in the study got two shots of either the BNT162b2 or mRNA-1273 vaccine.

Germline CDR1 MNHEY, CDR2 SVGAGI. The CDR3 runs to 14 residues. Trimming removed 3 bases from V and 7 bases from J, with 10 bases in between. TCRdb's table, derived via immunoSEQ multiplex PCR, lists solely in-frame clones and lacks some. The top ten clones hold less than 3% of a sample with 60,000 to 70,000 clones, roughly 81% of them seen once. Overall study results and limits: The study enrolled few convalescent patients and sampled no early post-infection timepoints.

In the case of this clone: Its antigen is not identified.

Viral peptide pools were used in the ViraFEST assay to expand antigen-specific CD4+ T cells, and sequencing came afterward. Cells that had been cultured for 10 days were the source of isolated CD4+ T cells. Testing of the vaccine recipients showed negative nucleocapsid antibodies and no prior SARS-CoV-2 infection. Wells containing 1.5 million to 2.5 million PBMC each were cultured with roughly 10 IU/ml IL-2 and about 10 ug/ml peptides. J is TRBJ1-6 and V is TRBV6-5; D is uncertain. The sample consisted of CD4+ T cells from PBMCs cultured with HCoV-229E spike peptides, taken before COVID-19 vaccination. The origin of this receptor is a human donor who received a COVID-19 vaccine. CDR3 in amino acids: CASSYGIPNSPLHF. The CDR3, as DNA: TGTGCCAGCAGTTATGGGATTCCGAATTCACCCCTCCACTTT.